This TCR beta chain was found in a study of blood T cell repertoires in COVID-19. Study information: Samples representing acute and convalescent COVID-19 were sourced from the United States, Italy and Spain. PBMCs, B-cell-depleted T cells, or T cells were the source of the cDNA or gDNA that made up the material.

Original methodology: Reference gene primer amplification yielded estimated nucleated cell counts. Generated by immunoSEQ multiplex PCR, the TCRdb table keeps only in-frame clones and is missing some. V and J calls and clone size come straight from that table; D and trimming were deduced from the DNA. Seen here are 65,000 to 75,000 clones, around 80% observed once, and the top ten hold about 9.8%. The CDR3 has 14 amino acids. Germline V lookup: CDR1 SNHLY, CDR2 FYNNEI. Trimming cost V 8 bases and J 4 bases, with 17 bases left between them. The receptor was isolated from a woman aged 80 or over with acute or convalescent COVID-19. Source material: peripheral blood. The V gene is TRBV2, the J gene TRBJ1-1; tentative D call: TRBD1 (5 bases). In DNA, the CDR3 is TGTGCCAGCGTGGGGGGATGGGGAGCCACTGAAGCTTTCTTT. Its translation: CASVGGWGATEAFF.